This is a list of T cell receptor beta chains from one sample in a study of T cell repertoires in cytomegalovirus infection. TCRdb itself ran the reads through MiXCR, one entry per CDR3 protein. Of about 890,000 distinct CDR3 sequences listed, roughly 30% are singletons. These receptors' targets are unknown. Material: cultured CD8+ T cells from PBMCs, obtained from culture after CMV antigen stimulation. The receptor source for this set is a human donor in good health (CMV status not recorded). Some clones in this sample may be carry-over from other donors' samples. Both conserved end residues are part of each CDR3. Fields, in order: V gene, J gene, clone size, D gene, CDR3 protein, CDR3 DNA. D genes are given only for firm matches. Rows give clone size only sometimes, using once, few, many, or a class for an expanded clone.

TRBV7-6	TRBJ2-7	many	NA	CASSPGVEQYF	TGTGCCAGCAGCCCCGGCGTCGAGCAGTACTTC
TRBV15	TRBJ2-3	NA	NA	CATPFLEWTDTQYF	TGTGCCACCCCGTTTTTGGAGTGGACAGATACGCAGTATTTT
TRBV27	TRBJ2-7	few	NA	CASSPFGSYEQYF	TGTGCCAGCAGTCCTTTTGGGTCCTACGAGCAGTACTTC
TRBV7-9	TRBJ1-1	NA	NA	CASSLSMGESEAFF	TGTGCCAGCAGCTTGTCAATGGGTGAAAGTGAAGCTTTCTTT
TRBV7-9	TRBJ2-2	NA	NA	CAIGAEYTGELFF	TGTGCCATTGGCGCAGAGTACACCGGGGAGCTGTTTTTT
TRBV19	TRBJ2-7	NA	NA	CASSYGRNSYEQYF	TGTGCCAGTAGTTACGGACGGAACTCCTACGAGCAGTACTTC
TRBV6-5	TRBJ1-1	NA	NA	CASGEAENTEAFF	TGTGCCAGCGGGGAGGCGGAGAACACTGAAGCTTTCTTT
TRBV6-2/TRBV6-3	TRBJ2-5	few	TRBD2	CASIPRLGLALETQYF	TGTGCCAGCATTCCGCGCCTGGGACTAGCATTGGAGACCCAGTACTTC
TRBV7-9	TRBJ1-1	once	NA	CASSATGTAFF	TGTGCCAGCAGCGCTACAGGGACAGCTTTCTTT
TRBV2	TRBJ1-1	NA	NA	CASKLAEAFF	TGTGCCAGCAAGCTGGCTGAAGCTTTCTTT
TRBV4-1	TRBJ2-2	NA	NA	CASSQVWSMDTGELFF	TGCGCCAGCAGCCAAGTATGGTCTATGGACACCGGGGAGCTGTTTTTT
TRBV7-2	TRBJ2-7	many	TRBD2	CASSYWTSGQDEQYF	TGTGCCAGCAGCTATTGGACTAGCGGGCAAGACGAGCAGTACTTC
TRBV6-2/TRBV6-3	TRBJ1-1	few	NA	CASSPGLRGFSTEAFF	TGTGCCAGCAGTCCTGGCTTGAGGGGTTTTAGCACTGAAGCTTTCTTT
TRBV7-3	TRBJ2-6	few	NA	CASSFGRAGANVLTF	TGTGCCAGCAGCTTTGGCAGGGCCGGGGCCAACGTCCTGACTTTC
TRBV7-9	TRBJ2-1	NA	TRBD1	CASSPGTVLYNEQFF	TGTGCCAGCAGCCCCGGGACAGTCCTATACAATGAGCAGTTCTTC
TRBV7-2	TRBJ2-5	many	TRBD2	CASSLDGGAQETQYF	TGTGCCAGCAGCTTAGACGGGGGGGCCCAAGAGACCCAGTACTTC
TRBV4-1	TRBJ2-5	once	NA	CASSQDPGPQETQYF	TGCGCCAGCAGCCAAGATCCGGGCCCACAAGAGACCCAGTACTTC
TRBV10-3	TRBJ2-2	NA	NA	CAIKTENTGELFF	TGTGCCATCAAGACGGAGAACACCGGGGAGCTGTTTTTT
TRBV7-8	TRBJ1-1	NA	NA	CASSLSTPPGVNTEAFF	TGTGCCAGCAGCTTGTCGACCCCACCAGGGGTGAACACTGAAGCTTTCTTT
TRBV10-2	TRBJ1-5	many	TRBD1	CASSEQGQRLYSNQPQHF	TGCGCCAGCAGTGAGCAGGGACAGCGACTTTATAGCAATCAGCCCCAGCATTTT
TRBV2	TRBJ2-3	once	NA	CASPIRGLAKDTQYF	TGTGCCAGCCCAATCCGGGGGCTAGCGAAGGATACGCAGTATTTT
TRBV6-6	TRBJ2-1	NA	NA	CASSSTNQQFF	TGTGCCAGCAGTTCCACTAATCAGCAGTTCTTC
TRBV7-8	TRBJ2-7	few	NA	CASRSDRYYEQYF	TGTGCCAGCAGATCCGACCGATACTACGAGCAGTACTTC
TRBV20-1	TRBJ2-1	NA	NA	CSARDPHTGTPEREQFF	TGCAGTGCTAGAGATCCCCACACCGGGACCCCAGAGCGGGAGCAGTTCTTC
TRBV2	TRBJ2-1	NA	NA	CASSEFPKVDNEQFF	TGTGCCAGCAGTGAATTCCCTAAGGTAGACAATGAGCAGTTCTTC
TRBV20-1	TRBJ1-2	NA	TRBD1	CSARDQRQGMVGYTF	TGCAGTGCTAGAGATCAAAGACAGGGAATGGTTGGCTACACCTTC
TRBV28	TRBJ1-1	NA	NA	CASSLVPWDTEAFF	TGTGCCAGCAGTTTAGTGCCGTGGGACACTGAAGCTTTCTTT
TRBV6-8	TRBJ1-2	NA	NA	CASSYGESWGYTF	TGTGCCAGCAGTTATGGAGAATCTTGGGGCTACACCTTC
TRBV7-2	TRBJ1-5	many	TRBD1	CASSPLGQGTGAQHF	TGTGCCAGCAGCCCTCTAGGACAGGGAACCGGAGCCCAGCATTTT
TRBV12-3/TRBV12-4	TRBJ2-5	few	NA	CASTPTDNRETQYF	TGTGCCAGCACCCCGACAGATAATAGGGAGACCCAGTACTTC
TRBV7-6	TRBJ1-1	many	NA	CASSSRVPEAFF	TGTGCCAGCAGCTCGAGGGTCCCTGAAGCTTTCTTT
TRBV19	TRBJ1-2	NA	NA	CASLNPYGYTF	TGTGCCAGTCTTAATCCCTATGGCTACACCTTC